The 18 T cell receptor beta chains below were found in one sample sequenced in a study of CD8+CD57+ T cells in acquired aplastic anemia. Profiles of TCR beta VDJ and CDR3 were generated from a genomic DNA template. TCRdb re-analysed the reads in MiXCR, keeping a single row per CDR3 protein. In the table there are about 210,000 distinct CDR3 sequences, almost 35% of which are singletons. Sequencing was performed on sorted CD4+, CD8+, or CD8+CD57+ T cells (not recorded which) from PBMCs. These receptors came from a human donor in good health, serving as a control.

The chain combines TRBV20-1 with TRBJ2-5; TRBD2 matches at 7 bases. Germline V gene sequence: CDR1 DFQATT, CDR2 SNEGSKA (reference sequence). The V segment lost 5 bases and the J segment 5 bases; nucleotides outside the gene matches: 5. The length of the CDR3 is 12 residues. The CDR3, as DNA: TGCAGTGCTGGGACTACCATGGAGACCCAGTACTTC. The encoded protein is CSAGTTMETQYF.

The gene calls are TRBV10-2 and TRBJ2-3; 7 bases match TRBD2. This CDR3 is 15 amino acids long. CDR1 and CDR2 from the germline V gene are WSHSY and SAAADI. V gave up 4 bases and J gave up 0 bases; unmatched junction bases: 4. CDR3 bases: TGCGCCAGCAGTGTACGACTAGCAAGCACAGATACGCAGTATTTT. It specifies CASSVRLASTDTQYF.

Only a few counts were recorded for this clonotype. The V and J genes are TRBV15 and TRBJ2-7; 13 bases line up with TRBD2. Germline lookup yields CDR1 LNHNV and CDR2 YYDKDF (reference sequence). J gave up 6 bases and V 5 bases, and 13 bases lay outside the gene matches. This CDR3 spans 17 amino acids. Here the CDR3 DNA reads TGTGCCACCAGCCGATCACTAGCGGGAGGGGGTTTGTTCGAGCAGTACTTC. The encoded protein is CATSRSLAGGGLFEQYF.

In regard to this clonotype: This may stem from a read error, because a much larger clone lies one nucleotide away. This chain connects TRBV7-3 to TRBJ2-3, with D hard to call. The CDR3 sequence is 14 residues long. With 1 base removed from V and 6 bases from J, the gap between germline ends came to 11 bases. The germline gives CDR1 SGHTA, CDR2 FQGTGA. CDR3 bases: TGTGCCAGCAGCTTAAATCATCCATCGGATACGCAGTATTTT. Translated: CASSLNHPSDTQYF.

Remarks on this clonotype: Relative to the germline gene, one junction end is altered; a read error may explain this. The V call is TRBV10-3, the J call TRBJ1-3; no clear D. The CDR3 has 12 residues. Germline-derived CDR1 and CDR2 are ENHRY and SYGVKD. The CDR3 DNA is TGTGCCAGCAGTGAAACTGGGAACACCATATATTTT. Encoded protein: CASSETGNTIYF.

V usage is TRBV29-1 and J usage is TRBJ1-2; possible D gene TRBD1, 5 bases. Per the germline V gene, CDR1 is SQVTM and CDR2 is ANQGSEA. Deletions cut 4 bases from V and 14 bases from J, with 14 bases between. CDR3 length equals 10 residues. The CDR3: CSVGGQGRTF. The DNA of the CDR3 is TGCAGCGTTGGGGGCCAGGGACGTACCTTC.

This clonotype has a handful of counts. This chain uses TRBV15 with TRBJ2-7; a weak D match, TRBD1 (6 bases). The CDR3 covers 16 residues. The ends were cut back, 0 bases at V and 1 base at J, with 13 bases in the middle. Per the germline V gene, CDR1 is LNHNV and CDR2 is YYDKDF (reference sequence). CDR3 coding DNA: TGTGCCACCAGCAGAGATTCTGGGGGCGATTCCTACGAGCAGTACTTC. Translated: CATSRDSGGDSYEQYF.

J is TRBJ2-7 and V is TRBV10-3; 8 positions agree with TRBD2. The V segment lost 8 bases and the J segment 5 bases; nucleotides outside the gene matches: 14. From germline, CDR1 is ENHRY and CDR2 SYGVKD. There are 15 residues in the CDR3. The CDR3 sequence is CAIAPGERELHEQYF. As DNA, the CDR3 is TGTGCCATCGCCCCCGGAGAGCGGGAGCTTCACGAGCAGTACTTC.

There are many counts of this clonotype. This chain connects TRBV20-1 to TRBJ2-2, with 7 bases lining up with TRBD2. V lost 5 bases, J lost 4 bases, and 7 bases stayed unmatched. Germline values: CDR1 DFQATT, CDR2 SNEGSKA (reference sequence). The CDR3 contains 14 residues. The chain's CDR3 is CSAGGGRGTGELFF. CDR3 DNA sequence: TGCAGTGCTGGGGGGGGAAGGGGCACCGGGGAGCTGTTTTTT.

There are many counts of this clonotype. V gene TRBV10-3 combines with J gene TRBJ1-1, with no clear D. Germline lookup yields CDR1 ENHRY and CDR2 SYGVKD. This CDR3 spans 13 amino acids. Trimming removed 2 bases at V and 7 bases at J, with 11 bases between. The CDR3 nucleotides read TGTGCCATCAGTGAGGACGGGGAGGGTGAAGCTTTCTTT. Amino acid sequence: CAISEDGEGEAFF.

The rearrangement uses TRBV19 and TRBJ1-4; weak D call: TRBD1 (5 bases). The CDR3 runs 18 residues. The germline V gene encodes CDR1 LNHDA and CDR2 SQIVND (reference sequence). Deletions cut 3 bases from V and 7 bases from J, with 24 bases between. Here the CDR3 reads CASSMGGRTPNRGEKLFF. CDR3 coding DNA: TGTGCCAGTAGTATGGGAGGGAGGACACCCAACAGAGGTGAAAAACTGTTTTTT. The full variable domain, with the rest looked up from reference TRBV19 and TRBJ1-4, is DGGITQSPKYLFRKEGQNVTLSCEQNLNHDAMYWYRQDPGQGLRLIYYSQIVNDFQKGDIAEGYSVSREKKESFPLTVTSAQKNPTAFYLCASSMGGRTPNRGEKLFFGSGTQLSVL.

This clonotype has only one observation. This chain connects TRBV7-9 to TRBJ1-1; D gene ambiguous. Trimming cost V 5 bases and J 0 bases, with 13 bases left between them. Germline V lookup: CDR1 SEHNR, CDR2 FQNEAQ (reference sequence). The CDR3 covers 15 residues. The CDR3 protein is CASSQAGFMNTEAFF. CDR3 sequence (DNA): TGTGCCAGCAGCCAAGCAGGATTTATGAACACTGAAGCTTTCTTT.

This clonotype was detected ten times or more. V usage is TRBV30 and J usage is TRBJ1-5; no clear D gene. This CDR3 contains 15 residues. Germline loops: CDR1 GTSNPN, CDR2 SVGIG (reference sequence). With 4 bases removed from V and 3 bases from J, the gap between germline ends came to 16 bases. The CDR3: CAWTRPDRDNQPQHF. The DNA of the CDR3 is TGTGCCTGGACCCGACCGGACCGGGACAATCAGCCCCAGCATTTT.

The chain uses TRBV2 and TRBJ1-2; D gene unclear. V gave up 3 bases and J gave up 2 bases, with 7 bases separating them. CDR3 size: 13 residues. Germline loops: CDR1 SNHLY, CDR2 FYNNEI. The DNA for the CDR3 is TGTGCCAGCAGTGAGGCCCCGAACTATGGCTACACCTTC. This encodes CASSEAPNYGYTF.

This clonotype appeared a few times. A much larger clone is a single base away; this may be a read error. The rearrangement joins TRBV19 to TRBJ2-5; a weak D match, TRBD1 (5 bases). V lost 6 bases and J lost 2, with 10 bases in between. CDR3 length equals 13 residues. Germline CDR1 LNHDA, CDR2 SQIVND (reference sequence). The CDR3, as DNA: TGTGCCAGTAGCCCCAGGGATCAAGAGACCCAGTACTTC. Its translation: CASSPRDQETQYF.

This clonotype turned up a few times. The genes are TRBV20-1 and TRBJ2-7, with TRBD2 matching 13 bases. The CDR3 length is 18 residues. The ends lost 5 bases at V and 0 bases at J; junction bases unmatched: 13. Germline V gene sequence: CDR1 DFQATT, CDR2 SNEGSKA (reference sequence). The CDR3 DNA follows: TGCAGTGCTCGACTAGCGGGGGGCCGTAACCTGAACTCCTACGAGCAGTACTTC. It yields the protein CSARLAGGRNLNSYEQYF.

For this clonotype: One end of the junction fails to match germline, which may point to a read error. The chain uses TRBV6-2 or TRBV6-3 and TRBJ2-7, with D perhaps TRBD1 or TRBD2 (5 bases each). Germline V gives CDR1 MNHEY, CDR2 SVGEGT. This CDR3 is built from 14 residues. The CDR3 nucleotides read TGTGCCAGCAGTTATGGGGGATTAGCGTACGAGCAGTGCTTC. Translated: CASSYGGLAYEQCF.

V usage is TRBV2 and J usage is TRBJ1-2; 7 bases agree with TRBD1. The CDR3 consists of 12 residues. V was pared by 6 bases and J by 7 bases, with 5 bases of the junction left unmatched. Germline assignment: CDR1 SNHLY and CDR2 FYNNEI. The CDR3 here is CASSKPGGGYTF. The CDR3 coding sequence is TGTGCCAGCAGCAAACCAGGGGGTGGCTACACCTTC.